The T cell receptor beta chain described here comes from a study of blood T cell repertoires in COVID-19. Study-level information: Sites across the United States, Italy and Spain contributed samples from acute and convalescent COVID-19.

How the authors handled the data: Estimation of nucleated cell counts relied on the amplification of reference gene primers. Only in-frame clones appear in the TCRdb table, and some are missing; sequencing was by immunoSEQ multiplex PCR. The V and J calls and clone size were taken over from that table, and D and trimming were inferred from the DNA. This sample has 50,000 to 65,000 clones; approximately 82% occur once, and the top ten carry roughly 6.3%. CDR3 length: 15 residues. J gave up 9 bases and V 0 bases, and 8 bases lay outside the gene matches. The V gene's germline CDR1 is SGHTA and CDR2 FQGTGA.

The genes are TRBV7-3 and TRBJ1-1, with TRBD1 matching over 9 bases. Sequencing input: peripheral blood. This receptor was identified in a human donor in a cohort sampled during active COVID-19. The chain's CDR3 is CASSLTPQGAGKAFF. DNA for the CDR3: TGTGCCAGCAGCTTAACTCCACAGGGGGCAGGGAAAGCTTTCTTT.